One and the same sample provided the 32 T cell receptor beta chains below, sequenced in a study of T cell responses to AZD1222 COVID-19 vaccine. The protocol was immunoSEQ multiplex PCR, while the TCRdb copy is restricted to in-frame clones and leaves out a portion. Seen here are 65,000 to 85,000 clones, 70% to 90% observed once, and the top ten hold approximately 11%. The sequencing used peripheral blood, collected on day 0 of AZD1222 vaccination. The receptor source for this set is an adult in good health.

CDR3 residues: CASSFSGTGYNEQFF. In DNA form, the CDR3 reads TGCGCCAGCAGCTTTAGCGGGACCGGATACAATGAGCAGTTCTTC. The V call is TRBV5-1, the J call TRBJ2-1; 8 bases map to TRBD2. CDR1 and CDR2 (germline): SGHRS, YFSETQ. The ends lost 2 bases at V and 4 bases at J; junction bases unmatched: 5. The CDR3 is made up of 15 amino acids.

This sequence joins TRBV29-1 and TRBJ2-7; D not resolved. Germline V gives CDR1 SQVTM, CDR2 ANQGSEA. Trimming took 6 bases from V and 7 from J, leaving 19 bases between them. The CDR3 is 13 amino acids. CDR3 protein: CSVRKDGSLEQYF. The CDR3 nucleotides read TGCAGCGTCAGAAAAGACGGTTCCTTGGAGCAGTACTTC.

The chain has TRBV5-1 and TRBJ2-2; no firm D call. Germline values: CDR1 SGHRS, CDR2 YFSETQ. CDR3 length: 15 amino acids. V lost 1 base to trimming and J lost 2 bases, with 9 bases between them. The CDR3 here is CASSLFHTNTGELFF. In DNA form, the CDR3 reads TGCGCCAGCAGCTTGTTTCATACAAACACCGGGGAGCTGTTTTTT.

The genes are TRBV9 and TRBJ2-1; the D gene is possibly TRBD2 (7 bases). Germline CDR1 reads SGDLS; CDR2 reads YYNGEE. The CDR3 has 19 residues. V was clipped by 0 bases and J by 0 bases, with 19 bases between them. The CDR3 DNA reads TGTGCCAGCAGCGTAGAGGGGGGGCCTAGCGGAGCCTCCTACAATGAGCAGTTCTTC. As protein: CASSVEGGPSGASYNEQFF.

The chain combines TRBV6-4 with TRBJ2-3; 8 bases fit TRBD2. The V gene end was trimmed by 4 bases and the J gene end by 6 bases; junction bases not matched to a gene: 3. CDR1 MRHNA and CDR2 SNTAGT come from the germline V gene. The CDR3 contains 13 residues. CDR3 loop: CASSATGGDTQYF. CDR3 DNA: TGTGCCAGCAGTGCTACGGGAGGGGATACGCAGTATTTT.

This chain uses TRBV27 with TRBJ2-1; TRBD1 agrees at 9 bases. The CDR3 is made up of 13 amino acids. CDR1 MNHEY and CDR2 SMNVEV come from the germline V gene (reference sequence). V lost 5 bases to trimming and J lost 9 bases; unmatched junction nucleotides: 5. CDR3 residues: CASSTGQGGEQFF. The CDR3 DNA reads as TGTGCCAGCAGTACGGGACAGGGAGGTGAGCAGTTCTTC.

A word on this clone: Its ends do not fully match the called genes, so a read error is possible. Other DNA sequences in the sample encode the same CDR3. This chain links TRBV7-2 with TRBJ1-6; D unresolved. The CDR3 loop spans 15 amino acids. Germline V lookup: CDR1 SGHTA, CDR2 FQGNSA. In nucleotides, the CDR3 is TGTGCTAGCAGCCCGGACGGACTCTATAATTCACCCCTCCACTTT. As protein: CASSPDGLYNSPLHF.

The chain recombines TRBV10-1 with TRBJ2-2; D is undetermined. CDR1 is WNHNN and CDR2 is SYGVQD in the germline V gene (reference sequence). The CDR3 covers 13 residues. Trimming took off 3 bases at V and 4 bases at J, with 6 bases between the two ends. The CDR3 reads CASSDPSTGELFF. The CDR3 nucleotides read TGCGCCAGCAGTGACCCCTCCACCGGGGAGCTGTTTTTT.

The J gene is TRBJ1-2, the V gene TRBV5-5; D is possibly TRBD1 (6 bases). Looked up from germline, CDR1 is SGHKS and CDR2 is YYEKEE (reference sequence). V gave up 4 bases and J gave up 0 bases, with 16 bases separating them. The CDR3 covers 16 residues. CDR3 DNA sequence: TGTGCCAGCAGCAGGGCCGGGACAACTACTAACTATGGCTACACCTTC. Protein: CASSRAGTTTNYGYTF.

In DNA form, the CDR3 reads TGCGCCAGCAGCCAAGATTGGGCAGGGGGTTACACCGGGGAGCTGTTTTTT. As protein: CASSQDWAGGYTGELFF. The chain carries TRBV4-1 and TRBJ2-2; 7 bases fit TRBD1. This CDR3 region has 17 residues. CDR1 is MGHRA and CDR2 is YSYEKL in the germline V gene. The J segment lost 3 bases and the V segment lost 0 bases, leaving 7 bases of the junction unmatched.

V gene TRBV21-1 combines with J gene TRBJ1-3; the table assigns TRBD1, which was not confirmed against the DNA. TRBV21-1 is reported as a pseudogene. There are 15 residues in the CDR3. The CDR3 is CASSKLPRAGNTIYF. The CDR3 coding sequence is TGTGCCAGCAGCAAACTCCCCAGGGCTGGAAACACCATATATTTT.

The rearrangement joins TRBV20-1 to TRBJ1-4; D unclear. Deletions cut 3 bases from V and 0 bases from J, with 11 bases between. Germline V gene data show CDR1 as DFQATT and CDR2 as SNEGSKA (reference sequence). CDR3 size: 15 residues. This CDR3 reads CSASSPWSTNEKLFF. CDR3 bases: TGCAGTGCTAGTTCCCCTTGGTCAACTAATGAAAAACTGTTTTTT.

The CDR3 sequence: CASSYSPSYEQYF. The CDR3 coding sequence is TGTGCCAGCAGTTACTCTCCCAGCTACGAGCAGTACTTC. The chain uses TRBV6-5 and TRBJ2-7; D gene ambiguous. Trimming removed 0 bases from V and 3 bases from J, with 6 bases in between. Germline loops: CDR1 MNHEY, CDR2 SVGAGI. The CDR3 is made up of 13 amino acids.

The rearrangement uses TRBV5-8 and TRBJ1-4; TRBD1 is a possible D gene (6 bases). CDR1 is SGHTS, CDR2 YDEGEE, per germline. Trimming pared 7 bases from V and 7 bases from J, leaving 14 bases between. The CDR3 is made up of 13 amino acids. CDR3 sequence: CASRSRGSEKLFF. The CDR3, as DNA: TGTGCCAGCCGGAGCAGGGGAAGTGAAAAACTGTTTTTT.

CDR3 sequence reads: CASSEANRGGEKLFF. Written as DNA, the CDR3 is TGTGCCAGCAGTGAAGCGAATAGAGGGGGTGAAAAACTGTTTTTT. The genes are TRBV6-1 and TRBJ1-4, with D tentatively TRBD1 (6 bases). Germline V lookup: CDR1 MNHNS, CDR2 SASEGT. There are 15 residues in the CDR3. V was pared by 0 bases and J by 7 bases, with 12 bases between.

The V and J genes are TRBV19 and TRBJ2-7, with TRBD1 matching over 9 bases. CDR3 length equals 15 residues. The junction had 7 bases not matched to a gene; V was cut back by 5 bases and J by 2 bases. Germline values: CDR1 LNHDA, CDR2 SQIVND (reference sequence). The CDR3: CASSGAGQGTYEQYF. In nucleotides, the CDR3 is TGTGCCAGTAGTGGGGCAGGACAGGGGACCTACGAGCAGTACTTC.

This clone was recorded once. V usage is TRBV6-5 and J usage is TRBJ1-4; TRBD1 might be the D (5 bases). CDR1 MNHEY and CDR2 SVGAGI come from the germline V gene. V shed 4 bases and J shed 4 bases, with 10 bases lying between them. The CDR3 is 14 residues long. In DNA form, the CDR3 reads TGTGCCAGCAGTTCGGGGGTGCTTAATGAAAAACTGTTTTTT. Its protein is CASSSGVLNEKLFF.

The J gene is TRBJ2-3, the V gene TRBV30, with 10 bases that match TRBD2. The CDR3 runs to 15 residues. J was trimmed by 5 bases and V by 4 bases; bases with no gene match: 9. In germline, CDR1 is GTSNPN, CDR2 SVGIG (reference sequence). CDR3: CAWTDSGRAEDTQYF. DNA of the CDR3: TGTGCCTGGACTGACAGCGGGAGGGCCGAAGATACGCAGTATTTT.

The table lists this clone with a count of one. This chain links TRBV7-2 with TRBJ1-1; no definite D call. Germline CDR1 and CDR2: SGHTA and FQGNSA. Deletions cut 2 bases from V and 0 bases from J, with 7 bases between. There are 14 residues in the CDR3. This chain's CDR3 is CASSLSVMNTEAFF. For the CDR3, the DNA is TGTGCCAGCAGCTTATCCGTCATGAACACTGAAGCTTTCTTT.

DNA of the CDR3: TGTGCCAGCAGCCACCGGGTCACACGACCGCCCCAGCATTTT. Translation gives CASSHRVTRPPQHF. The chain has TRBV11-3 and TRBJ1-5; D gene ambiguous. V was cut by 5 bases and J by 9 bases, with 17 bases left in between. The CDR3 consists of 14 residues. Per the germline V gene, CDR1 is SGHNT and CDR2 is YENEEA.

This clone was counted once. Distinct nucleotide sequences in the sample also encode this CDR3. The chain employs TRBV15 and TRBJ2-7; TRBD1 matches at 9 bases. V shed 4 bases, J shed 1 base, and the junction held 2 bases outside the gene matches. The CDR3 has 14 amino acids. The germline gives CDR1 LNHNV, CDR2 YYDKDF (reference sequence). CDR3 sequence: CATSMGQGSYEQYF. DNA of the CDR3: TGTGCCACCAGCATGGGACAGGGTTCCTACGAGCAGTACTTC.

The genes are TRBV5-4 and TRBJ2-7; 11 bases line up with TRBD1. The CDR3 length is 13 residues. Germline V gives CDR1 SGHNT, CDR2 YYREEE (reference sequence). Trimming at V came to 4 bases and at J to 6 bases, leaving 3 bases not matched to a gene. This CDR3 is CASSPGTGGEQYV. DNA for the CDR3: TGTGCCAGCAGCCCCGGGACAGGGGGCGAGCAGTACGTC.

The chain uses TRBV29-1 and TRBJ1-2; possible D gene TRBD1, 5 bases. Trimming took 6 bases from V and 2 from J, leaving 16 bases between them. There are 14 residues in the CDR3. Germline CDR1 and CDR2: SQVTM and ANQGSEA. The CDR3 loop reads CSVTPGRPNYGYTF. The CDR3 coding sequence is TGCAGCGTGACCCCGGGACGACCAAACTATGGCTACACCTTC.

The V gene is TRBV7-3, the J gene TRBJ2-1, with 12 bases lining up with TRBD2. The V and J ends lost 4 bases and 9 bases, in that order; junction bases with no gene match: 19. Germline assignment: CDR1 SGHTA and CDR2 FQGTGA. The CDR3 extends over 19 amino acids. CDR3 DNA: TGTGCCAGCAGCTCGTTAGGGGGGATGACTAGCGGGAGAGGTGGTGAGCAGTTCTTC. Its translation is CASSSLGGMTSGRGGEQFF.

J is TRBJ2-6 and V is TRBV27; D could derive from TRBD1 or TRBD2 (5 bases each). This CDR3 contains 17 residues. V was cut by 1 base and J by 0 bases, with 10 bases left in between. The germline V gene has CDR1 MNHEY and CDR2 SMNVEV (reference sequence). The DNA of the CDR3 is TGTGCCAGCAGTTTATTCGGAGGACACTCTGGGGCCAACGTCCTGACTTTC. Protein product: CASSLFGGHSGANVLTF.

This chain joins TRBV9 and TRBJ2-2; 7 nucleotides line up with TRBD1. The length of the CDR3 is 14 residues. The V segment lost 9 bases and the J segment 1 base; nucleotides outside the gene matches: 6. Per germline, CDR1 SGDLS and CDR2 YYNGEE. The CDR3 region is CATSGTENTGELFF. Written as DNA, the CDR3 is TGTGCCACCTCGGGGACAGAGAACACCGGGGAGCTGTTTTTT.

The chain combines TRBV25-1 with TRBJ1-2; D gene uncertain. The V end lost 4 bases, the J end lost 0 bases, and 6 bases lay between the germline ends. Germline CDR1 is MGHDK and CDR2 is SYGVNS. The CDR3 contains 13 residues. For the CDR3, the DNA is TGTGCCAGCAGTGCCAAATCTAACTATGGCTACACCTTC. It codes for CASSAKSNYGYTF.

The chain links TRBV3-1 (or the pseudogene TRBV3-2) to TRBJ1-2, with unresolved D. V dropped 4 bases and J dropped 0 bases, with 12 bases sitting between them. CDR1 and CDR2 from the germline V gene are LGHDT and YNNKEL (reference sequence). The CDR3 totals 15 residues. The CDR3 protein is CASSRAGGSNYGYTF. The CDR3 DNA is TGTGCCAGCAGCCGGGCGGGAGGGTCTAACTATGGCTACACCTTC.

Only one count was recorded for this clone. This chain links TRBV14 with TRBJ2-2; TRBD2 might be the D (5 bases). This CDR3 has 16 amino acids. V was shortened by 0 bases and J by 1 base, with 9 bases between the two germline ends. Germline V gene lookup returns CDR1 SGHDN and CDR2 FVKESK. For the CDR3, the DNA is TGTGCCAGCAGCCAAGAACCTAGCCGGAACACCGGGGAGCTGTTTTTT. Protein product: CASSQEPSRNTGELFF.

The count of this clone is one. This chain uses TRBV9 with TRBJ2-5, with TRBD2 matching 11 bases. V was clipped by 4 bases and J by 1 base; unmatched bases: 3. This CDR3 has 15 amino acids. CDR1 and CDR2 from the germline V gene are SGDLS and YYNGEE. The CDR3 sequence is CASSPGTSGQETQYF. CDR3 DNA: TGTGCCAGCAGCCCAGGGACTAGCGGCCAAGAGACCCAGTACTTC.

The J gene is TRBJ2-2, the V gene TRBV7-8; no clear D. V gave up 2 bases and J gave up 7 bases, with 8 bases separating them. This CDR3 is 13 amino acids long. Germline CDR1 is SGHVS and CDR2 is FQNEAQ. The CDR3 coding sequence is TGTGCCAGCAGCTTACCCCCGGGCGGGGAGCTGTTTTTT. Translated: CASSLPPGGELFF. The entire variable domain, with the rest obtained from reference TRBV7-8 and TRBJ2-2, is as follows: GAGVSQSPRYKVAKRGQDVALRCDPISGHVSLFWYQQALGQGPEFLTYFQNEAQLDKSGLPSDRFFAERPEGSVSTLKIQRTQQEDSAVYLCASSLPPGGELFFGEGSRLTVL.

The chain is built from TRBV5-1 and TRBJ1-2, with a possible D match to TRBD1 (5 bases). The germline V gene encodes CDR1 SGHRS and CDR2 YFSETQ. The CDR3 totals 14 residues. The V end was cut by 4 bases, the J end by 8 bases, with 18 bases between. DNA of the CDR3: TGCGCCAGCAGCCCAGGGCCCCCCCAGCGAGGCTACACCTTC. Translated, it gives CASSPGPPQRGYTF.